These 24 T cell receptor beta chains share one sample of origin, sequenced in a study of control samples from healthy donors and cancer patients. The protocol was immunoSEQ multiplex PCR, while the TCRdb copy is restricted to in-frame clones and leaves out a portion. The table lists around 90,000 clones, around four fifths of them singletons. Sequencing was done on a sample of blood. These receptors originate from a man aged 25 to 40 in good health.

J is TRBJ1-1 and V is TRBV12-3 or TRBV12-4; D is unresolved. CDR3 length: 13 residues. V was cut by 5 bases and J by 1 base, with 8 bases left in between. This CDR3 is CASSPRWNTEAFF. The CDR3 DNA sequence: TGTGCCAGCAGTCCTCGATGGAACACTGAAGCTTTCTTT.

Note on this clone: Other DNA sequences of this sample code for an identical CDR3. The CDR3 reads CASSLVRGYGYTF. Written as DNA, the CDR3 is TGTGCCAGCAGCTTAGTACGAGGATATGGCTACACCTTC. V gene TRBV7-2 combines with J gene TRBJ1-2; no firm D call. The V end lost 1 base, the J end lost 5 bases, and 8 bases lay between the germline ends. Germline V gives CDR1 SGHTA, CDR2 FQGNSA. This CDR3 has 13 residues.

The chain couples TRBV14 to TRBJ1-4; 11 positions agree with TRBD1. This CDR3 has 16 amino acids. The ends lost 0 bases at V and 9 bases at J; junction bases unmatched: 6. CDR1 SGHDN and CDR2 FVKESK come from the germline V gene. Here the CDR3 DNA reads TGTGCCAGCAGCCAAGATATTGGACAGGGGGCACAAAAACTGTTTTTT. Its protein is CASSQDIGQGAQKLFF.

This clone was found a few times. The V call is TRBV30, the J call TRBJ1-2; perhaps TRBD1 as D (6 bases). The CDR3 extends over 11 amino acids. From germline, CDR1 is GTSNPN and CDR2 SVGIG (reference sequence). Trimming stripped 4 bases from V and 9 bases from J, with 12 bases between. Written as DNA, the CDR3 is TGTGCCTGGATGACAGGACGGAGCTACACCTTC. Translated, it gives CAWMTGRSYTF.

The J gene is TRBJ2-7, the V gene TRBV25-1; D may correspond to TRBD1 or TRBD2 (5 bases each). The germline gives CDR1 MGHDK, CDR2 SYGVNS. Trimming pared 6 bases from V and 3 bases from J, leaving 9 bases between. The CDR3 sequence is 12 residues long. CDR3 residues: CASSPGGYEQYF. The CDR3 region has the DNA TGTGCCAGCAGCCCTGGGGGCTACGAGCAGTACTTC.

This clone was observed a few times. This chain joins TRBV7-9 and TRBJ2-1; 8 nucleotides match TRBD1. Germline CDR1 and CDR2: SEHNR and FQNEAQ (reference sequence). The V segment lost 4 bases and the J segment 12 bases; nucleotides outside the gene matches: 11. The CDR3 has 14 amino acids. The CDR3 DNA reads TGTGCCAGCAGCTCCCAGGGGGCCCAAGGAACGCAGTTCTTC. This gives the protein CASSSQGAQGTQFF.

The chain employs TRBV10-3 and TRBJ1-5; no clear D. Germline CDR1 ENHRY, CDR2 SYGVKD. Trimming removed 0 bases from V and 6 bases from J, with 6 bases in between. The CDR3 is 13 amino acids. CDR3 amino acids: CAISESEVQPQHF. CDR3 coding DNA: TGTGCCATCAGTGAGTCCGAGGTTCAGCCCCAGCATTTT.

The CDR3 DNA reads as TGTGCCAGCAGTTCGCACAATGAGCAGTTCTTC. Its protein product is CASSSHNEQFF. The rearrangement uses TRBV12-3 or TRBV12-4 and TRBJ2-1, with unresolved D. Trimming stripped 4 bases from V and 5 bases from J, with 3 bases between. The CDR3 contains 11 residues.

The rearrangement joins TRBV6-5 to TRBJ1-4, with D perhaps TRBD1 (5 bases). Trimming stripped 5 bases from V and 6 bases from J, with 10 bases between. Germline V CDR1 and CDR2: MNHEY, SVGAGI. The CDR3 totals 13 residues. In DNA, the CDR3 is TGTGCCAGCAGTAGGACACGTCATGAAAAACTGTTTTTT. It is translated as CASSRTRHEKLFF.

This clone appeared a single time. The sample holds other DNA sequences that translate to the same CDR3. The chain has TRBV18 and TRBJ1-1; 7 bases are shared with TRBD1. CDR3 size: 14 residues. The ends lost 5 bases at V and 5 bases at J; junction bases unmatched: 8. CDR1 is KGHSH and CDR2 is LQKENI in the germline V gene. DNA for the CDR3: TGTGCCAGCTCAAGACAGGGAGAGAATACTGAAGCTTTCTTT. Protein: CASSRQGENTEAFF.

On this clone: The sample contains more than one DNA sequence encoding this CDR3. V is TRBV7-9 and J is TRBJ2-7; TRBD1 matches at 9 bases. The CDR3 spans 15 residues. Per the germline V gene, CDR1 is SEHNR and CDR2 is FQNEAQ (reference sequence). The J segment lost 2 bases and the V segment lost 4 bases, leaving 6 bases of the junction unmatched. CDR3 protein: CASSSPGTGTYEQYF. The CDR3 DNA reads TGTGCCAGCAGCTCACCAGGGACAGGGACCTACGAGCAGTACTTC.

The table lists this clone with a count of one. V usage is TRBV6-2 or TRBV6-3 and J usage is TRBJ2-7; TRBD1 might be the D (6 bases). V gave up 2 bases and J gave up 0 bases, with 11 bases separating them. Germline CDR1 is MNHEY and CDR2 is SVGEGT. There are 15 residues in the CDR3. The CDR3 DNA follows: TGTGCCAGCAGTTACCTCCCACAGGGCTCCTACGAGCAGTACTTC. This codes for CASSYLPQGSYEQYF.

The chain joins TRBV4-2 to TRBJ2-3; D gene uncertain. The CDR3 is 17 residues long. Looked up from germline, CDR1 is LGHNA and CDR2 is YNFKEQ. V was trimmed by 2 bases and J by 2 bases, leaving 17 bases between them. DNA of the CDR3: TGTGCCAGCAGCCAAAACCTACACGGCTCTTACACAGATACGCAGTATTTT. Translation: CASSQNLHGSYTDTQYF.

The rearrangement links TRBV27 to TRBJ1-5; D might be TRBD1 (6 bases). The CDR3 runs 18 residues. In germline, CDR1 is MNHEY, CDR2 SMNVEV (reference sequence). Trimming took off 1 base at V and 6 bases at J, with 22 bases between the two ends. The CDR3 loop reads CASSLWATGVGTIQPQHF. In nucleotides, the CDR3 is TGTGCCAGCAGTTTATGGGCCACGGGGGTAGGGACAATTCAGCCCCAGCATTTT.

Here the CDR3 reads CASSRQMGQEPGNTIYF. The CDR3 DNA reads as TGTGCCAGCAGTCGTCAAATGGGACAGGAGCCTGGAAACACCATATATTTT. J is TRBJ1-3 and V is TRBV2; 8 bases agree with TRBD1. This CDR3 has 17 residues. Trimming took 5 bases from V and 2 from J; bases not matched to a gene: 11. CDR1 and CDR2 from the germline V gene are SNHLY and FYNNEI.

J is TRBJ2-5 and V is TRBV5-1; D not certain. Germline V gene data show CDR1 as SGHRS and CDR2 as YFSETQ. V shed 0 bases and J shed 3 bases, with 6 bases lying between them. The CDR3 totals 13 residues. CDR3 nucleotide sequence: TGCGCCAGCAGCTTGGGGACCGAAGAGACCCAGTACTTC. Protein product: CASSLGTEETQYF.

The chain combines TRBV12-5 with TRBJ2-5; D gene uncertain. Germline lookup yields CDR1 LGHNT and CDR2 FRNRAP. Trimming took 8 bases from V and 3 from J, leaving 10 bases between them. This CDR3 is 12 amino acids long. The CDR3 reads CASRASKETQYF. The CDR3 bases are TGTGCTAGTAGGGCCAGTAAAGAGACCCAGTACTTC.

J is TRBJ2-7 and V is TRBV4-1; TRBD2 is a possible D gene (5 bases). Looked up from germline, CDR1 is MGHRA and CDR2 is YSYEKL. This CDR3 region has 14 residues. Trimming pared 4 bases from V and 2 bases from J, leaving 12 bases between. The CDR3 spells CASSLFPGTYEQYF. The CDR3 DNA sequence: TGCGCCAGCAGCCTTTTCCCGGGGACCTACGAGCAGTACTTC.

The CDR3: CASSLIKTGLSGNTIYF. The DNA for the CDR3 is TGTGCCAGCAGTTTAATCAAGACAGGACTCTCTGGAAACACCATATATTTT. The chain employs TRBV6-2 or TRBV6-3 and TRBJ1-3; D is perhaps TRBD1 (6 bases). V was pared by 4 bases and J by 0 bases, with 16 bases between. The CDR3 runs 17 residues. Germline V gives CDR1 MNHEY, CDR2 SVGEGT.

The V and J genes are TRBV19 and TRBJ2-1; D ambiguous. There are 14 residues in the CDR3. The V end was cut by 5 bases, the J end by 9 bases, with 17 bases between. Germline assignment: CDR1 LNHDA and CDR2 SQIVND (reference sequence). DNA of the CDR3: TGTGCCAGTAGTGCCCGGGTCGGACGAGCTGAGCAGTTCTTC. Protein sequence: CASSARVGRAEQFF.

Here the CDR3 reads CATRGGAGNEQFF. In nucleotides, the CDR3 is TGTGCCACCAGGGGGGGGGCCGGGAATGAGCAGTTCTTC. V gene TRBV24-1 combines with J gene TRBJ2-1; D possibly corresponds to TRBD2 (7 bases). The CDR3 is 13 residues long. Per germline, CDR1 KGHDR and CDR2 SFDVKD. Trimming removed 7 bases from V and 7 bases from J, with 13 bases in between.

CDR3 loop: CASSLNLMNTEAFF. CDR3 in DNA: TGTGCCAGCAGCTTAAACCTAATGAACACTGAAGCTTTCTTT. The genes are TRBV7-2 and TRBJ1-1; D uncertain. Trimming took 2 bases from V and 0 from J, leaving 7 bases between them. This CDR3 is built from 14 residues. Germline-derived CDR1 and CDR2 are SGHTA and FQGNSA.

The CDR3 DNA reads TGTGCCAGCAGTCCCAACTCAGGGGCTAGGAATTCACCCCTCCACTTT. It encodes CASSPNSGARNSPLHF. This chain links TRBV27 with TRBJ1-6; a weak D match, TRBD1 (6 bases). CDR1 is MNHEY, CDR2 SMNVEV, per germline (reference sequence). Trimming left V 5 bases short and J 7 bases short, with 18 bases between. The CDR3 spans 16 residues.

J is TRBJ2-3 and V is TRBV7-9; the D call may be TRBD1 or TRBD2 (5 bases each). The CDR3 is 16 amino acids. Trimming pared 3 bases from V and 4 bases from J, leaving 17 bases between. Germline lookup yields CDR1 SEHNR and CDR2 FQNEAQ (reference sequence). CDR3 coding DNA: TGTGCCAGCAGCTTTGGGGGATCCTCTAGTTCAGATACGCAGTATTTT. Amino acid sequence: CASSFGGSSSSDTQYF.